A single sample gave rise to the 10 T cell receptor beta chains below, sequenced in a study of shared T cell receptors in the human thymus. Produced via immunoSEQ multiplex PCR; TCRdb's table is partial and in-frame only. Found here are more than 550,000 clones, about 90% of them singletons; the top ten hold under 0.01%. The same sample was also studied in work on human thymus T cells.

Input material: thymocytes. Receptors originate from a boy under two years old with a congenital heart defect.

This chain uses TRBV19 with TRBJ2-1; 12 bases match TRBD2. V lost 2 bases and J lost 1; bases outside the gene matches: 0. The CDR3 consists of 16 residues. Per germline, CDR1 LNHDA and CDR2 SQIVND (reference sequence). The DNA of the CDR3 is TGTGCCAGTAGTATAACTAGCGGGGGGTCCTACAATGAGCAGTTCTTC. Translation gives CASSITSGGSYNEQFF.

This clone appeared a single time. The rearrangement links TRBV28 to TRBJ2-1, with D possibly being TRBD1 (5 bases). Germline V lookup: CDR1 MDHEN, CDR2 SYDVKM. The CDR3 has 15 amino acids. Trimming took off 3 bases at V and 6 bases at J, with 15 bases between the two ends. The CDR3 reads CASSLFLVRGNEQFF. The CDR3, as DNA: TGTGCCAGCAGTTTGTTTCTGGTAAGGGGCAATGAGCAGTTCTTC.

This clone was counted a single time. V usage is TRBV5-5 and J usage is TRBJ2-7; the D gene is possibly TRBD1 (8 bases). Per germline, CDR1 SGHKS and CDR2 YYEKEE (reference sequence). The ends were cut back, 2 bases at V and 5 bases at J, with 14 bases in the middle. There are 14 residues in the CDR3. The CDR3 protein is CASSFTGGLHEQYF. CDR3 nucleotide sequence: TGTGCCAGCAGCTTTACAGGGGGACTACACGAGCAGTACTTC.

The chain is built from TRBV2 and TRBJ2-5, with 7 bases lining up with TRBD2. The germline gives CDR1 SNHLY, CDR2 FYNNEI. Trimming cost V 2 bases and J 5 bases; bases outside gene matches: 5. This CDR3 is 14 amino acids long. CDR3: CASSERTSTETQYF. The CDR3 DNA sequence: TGTGCCAGCAGTGAACGGACTAGTACGGAGACCCAGTACTTC.

The chain carries TRBV5-6 and TRBJ2-7; D is perhaps TRBD1 (8 bases). Germline V lookup: CDR1 SGHDT, CDR2 YYEEEE. V was shortened by 5 bases and J by 2 bases, with 14 bases between the two germline ends. CDR3 length: 14 amino acids. The CDR3 is CASRTGEGPYEQYF. CDR3 coding DNA: TGTGCCAGCAGGACAGGGGAGGGACCCTACGAGCAGTACTTC.

The rearrangement joins TRBV28 to TRBJ2-3, with 14 bases that match TRBD2. V gave up 2 bases and J gave up 2 bases; unmatched junction bases: 3. This CDR3 spans 17 amino acids. Germline V gene lookup returns CDR1 MDHEN and CDR2 SYDVKM. The CDR3 DNA sequence: TGTGCCAGCAGTTTACCGGGACTAGCGGGAGTCACAGATACGCAGTATTTT. Its protein product is CASSLPGLAGVTDTQYF.

The chain joins TRBV7-8 to TRBJ2-1, with 7 bases lining up with TRBD2. Germline V gene lookup returns CDR1 SGHVS and CDR2 FQNEAQ. The V gene end was trimmed by 2 bases and the J gene end by 1 base; junction bases not matched to a gene: 8. The CDR3 runs 17 residues. CDR3 amino acids: CASSLIGGLVSYNEQFF. The CDR3 nucleotides are TGTGCCAGCAGCTTAATCGGAGGACTAGTTTCCTACAATGAGCAGTTCTTC.

The genes are TRBV5-6 and TRBJ2-3; TRBD2 agrees at 10 bases. The length of the CDR3 is 15 residues. V gave up 0 bases and J gave up 3 bases; unmatched junction bases: 1. The germline V gene encodes CDR1 SGHDT and CDR2 YYEEEE. CDR3 sequence (DNA): TGTGCCAGCAGCTTGGGGACTAGCGGAACAGATACGCAGTATTTT. Translating gives CASSLGTSGTDTQYF.

V gene TRBV25-1 combines with J gene TRBJ2-7; TRBD1 matches at 11 bases. The J segment lost 2 bases and the V segment lost 2 bases, leaving 5 bases of the junction unmatched. The CDR3 is 16 amino acids. Germline CDR1 MGHDK, CDR2 SYGVNS. CDR3 DNA: TGTGCCAGCAGTGAAGATAGGGGACAGGGGGCCTACGAGCAGTACTTC. It is translated as CASSEDRGQGAYEQYF.

The V gene is TRBV6-5, the J gene TRBJ1-1; maybe TRBD1 (6 bases). This CDR3 contains 15 residues. Germline CDR1 and CDR2: MNHEY and SVGAGI. V lost 10 bases to trimming and J lost 1 base, with 19 bases between them. CDR3 protein: CATLDPSTGNTEAFF. In nucleotides, the CDR3 is TGTGCCACACTCGACCCATCGACAGGGAACACTGAAGCTTTCTTT.